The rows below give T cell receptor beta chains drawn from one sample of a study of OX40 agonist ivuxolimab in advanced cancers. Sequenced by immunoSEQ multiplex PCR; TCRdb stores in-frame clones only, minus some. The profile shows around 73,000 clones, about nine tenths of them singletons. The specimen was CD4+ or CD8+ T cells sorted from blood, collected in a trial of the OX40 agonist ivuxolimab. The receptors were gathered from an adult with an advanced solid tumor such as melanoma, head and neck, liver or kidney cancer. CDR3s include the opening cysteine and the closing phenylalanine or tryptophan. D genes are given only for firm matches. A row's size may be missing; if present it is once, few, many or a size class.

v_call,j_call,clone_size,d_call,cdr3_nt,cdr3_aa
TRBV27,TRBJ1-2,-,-,TGTGCCAGCAGGAATGGGGGGTCCAACTATGGCTACACCTTC,CASRNGGSNYGYTF
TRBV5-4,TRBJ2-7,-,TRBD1,TGTGCCAGCAGCCCGGGACAGAGTTCCTACGAGCAGTACTTC,CASSPGQSSYEQYF
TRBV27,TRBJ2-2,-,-,TGTGCCAGCAGTTTAGGGAGCAGGTGGCGGAACACCGGGGAGCTGTTTTTT,CASSLGSRWRNTGELFF
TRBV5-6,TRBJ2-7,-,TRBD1,TGTGCCAGCAGCCCACGACAGGGCGAGTACGAGCAGTACTTC,CASSPRQGEYEQYF
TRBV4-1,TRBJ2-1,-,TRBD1,TGCGCCAGCAGCCAAGGGACAGGGGTGGTTGAGCAGTTCTTC,CASSQGTGVVEQFF
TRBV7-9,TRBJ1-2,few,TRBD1,TGTGCCAGCAGCTTAGGCGGGACAGGTCTCTATGGCTACACCTTC,CASSLGGTGLYGYTF
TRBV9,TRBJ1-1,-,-,TGTGCCAGCAGCGTAGCTGGGACTCTCGGACCGAACACTGAAGCTTTCTTT,CASSVAGTLGPNTEAFF
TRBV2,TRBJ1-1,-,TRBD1,TGTGCCAGCCCGACAGGGGCGACTGAAGCTTTCTTT,CASPTGATEAFF
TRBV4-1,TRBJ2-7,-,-,TGCGCCAGCAGCCAGGGAATGGACAGCTCCTACGAGCAGTACTTC,CASSQGMDSSYEQYF
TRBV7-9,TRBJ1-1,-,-,TGTGCCAGCAGCTTAGGCTGGACAGAGAACACTGAAGCTTTCTTT,CASSLGWTENTEAFF
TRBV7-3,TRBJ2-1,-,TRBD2,TGTGCCAGCAGCTTAAAGGGACTAGGGTACAATGAGCAGTTCTTC,CASSLKGLGYNEQFF
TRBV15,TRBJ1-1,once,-,TGTGCCACCAGCAGAGTAATGAACACTGAAGCTTTCTTT,CATSRVMNTEAFF
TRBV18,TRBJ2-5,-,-,TGTGCCAGCTCACCACCCGGGCAGAAAGAGACCCAGTACTTC,CASSPPGQKETQYF
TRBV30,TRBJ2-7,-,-,TGTGCCTGGGGGGACATAACCTACGAGCAGTACTTC,CAWGDITYEQYF
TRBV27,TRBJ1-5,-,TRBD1,TGTGCCAGCAAAAACAGGGGAGGCAATCAGCCCCAGCATTTT,CASKNRGGNQPQHF
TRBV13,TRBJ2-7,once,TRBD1,TGTGCCAGCAGCCGAGAACAGGGGGCCGACGAGCAGTACTTC,CASSREQGADEQYF
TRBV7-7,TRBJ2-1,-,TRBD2,TGTGCCAGCAGCTCCTCTAGCGGGGGTTCCTACAATGAGCAGTTCTTC,CASSSSSGGSYNEQFF
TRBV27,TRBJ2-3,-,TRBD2,TGTGCCAGCAGTTTATCAGCGGGAGGGTATTTTGGGGCAGATACGCAGTATTTT,CASSLSAGGYFGADTQYF
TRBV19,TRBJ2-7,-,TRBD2,TGTGCCAGTGGTAGCGGGGTTGAGCAGTACTTC,CASGSGVEQYF
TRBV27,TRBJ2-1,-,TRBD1,TGTGCCAGCAGACAGGGGGCGGTTTACAATGAGCAGTTCTTC,CASRQGAVYNEQFF
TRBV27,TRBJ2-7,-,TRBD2,TGTGCCAGCAGTTACCAAGCGGGAGGACCCTACGAGCAGTACTTC,CASSYQAGGPYEQYF
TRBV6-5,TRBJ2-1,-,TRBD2,TGTGCCAGCAGTCTAGCGGGGGGGCCGTACAATGAGCAGTTCTTC,CASSLAGGPYNEQFF
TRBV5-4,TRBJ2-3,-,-,TGTGCCAGCAGTTTGGGGAACACAGATACGCAGTATTTT,CASSLGNTDTQYF
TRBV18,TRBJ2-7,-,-,TGTGCCAGCTCACTCGTACAGGACGAGCAGTACTTC,CASSLVQDEQYF
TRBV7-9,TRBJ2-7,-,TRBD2,TGTGCCAGCAGCTCGCGCGCGACTAGCGGGGGCTACGAGCAGTACTTC,CASSSRATSGGYEQYF
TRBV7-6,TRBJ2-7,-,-,TGTGCCAGCAGCTATGGAGGCCAGCCTGAGTACTTC,CASSYGGQPEYF
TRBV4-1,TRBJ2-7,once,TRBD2,TGCGCCAGCAGCCAGGCTAGCGGGGGGTACGAGCAGTACTTC,CASSQASGGYEQYF
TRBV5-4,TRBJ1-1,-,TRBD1,TGTGCCAGCAGTTTTACAGGGGACAGTGAAGCTTTCTTT,CASSFTGDSEAFF
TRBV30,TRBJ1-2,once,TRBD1,TGTGCCTGGAGTGTATGGGGACAGGGGGTAGGCTACACCTTC,CAWSVWGQGVGYTF
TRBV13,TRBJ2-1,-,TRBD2,TGTGCCAGCAGCCTTCGGCTAGCGGGGATTTACAATGAGCAGTTCTTC,CASSLRLAGIYNEQFF
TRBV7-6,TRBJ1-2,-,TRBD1,TGTGCCAGCAGCCACGACAGGGGGCTCCTTTATGGCTACACCTTC,CASSHDRGLLYGYTF
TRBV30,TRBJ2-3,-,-,TGTGCCTGGAGTCAACTAAGGGATACGCAGTATTTT,CAWSQLRDTQYF
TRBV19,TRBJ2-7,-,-,TGTGCCAGTAGTATTTCAGGCTACAGCTCCTACGAGCAGTACTTC,CASSISGYSSYEQYF
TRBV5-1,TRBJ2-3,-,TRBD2,TGCGCCAGCAGCTTGACCGGGAGGGCCGATACGCAGTATTTT,CASSLTGRADTQYF
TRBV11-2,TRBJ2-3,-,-,TGTGCCAGCAGCTTAGTTACCGGGGAACCTAGCACAGATACGCAGTATTTT,CASSLVTGEPSTDTQYF
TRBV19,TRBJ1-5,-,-,TGTGCCAGTAGTTCTGCCTCGGGCCTCTATAGCAATCAGCCCCAGCATTTT,CASSSASGLYSNQPQHF
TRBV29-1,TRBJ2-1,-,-,TGCAGCGGGTGGGGGAATGAGCAGTTCTTC,CSGWGNEQFF
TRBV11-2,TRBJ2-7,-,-,TGTGCCAGCAGCCACCCCGGTCAGGGAACCTACGAGCAGTACTTC,CASSHPGQGTYEQYF
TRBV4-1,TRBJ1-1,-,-,TGCGCCAGCAGCCAACCGTGGGCTGAAGCTTTCTTT,CASSQPWAEAFF
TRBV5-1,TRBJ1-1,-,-,TGCGCCAGCATTAGGGACTATGGGAACACTGAAGCTTTCTTT,CASIRDYGNTEAFF